These T cell receptor beta chains were read from a single sample in a study of T cell changes during pregnancy in multiple sclerosis. TCRdb's table, derived via immunoSEQ multiplex PCR, lists solely in-frame clones and lacks some. The profile covers under 45,000 clones, with roughly 89% appearing a single time and roughly 0.7% taken by the ten largest. The material sequenced was CD4+ T cells from peripheral blood mononuclear cells, taken in the first trimester of pregnancy. Receptors originate from a female donor with multiple sclerosis, enrolled in a pregnancy study. Both conserved end residues are part of each CDR3. Fields, in order: J gene, D gene, clone size, V gene, CDR3 protein, CDR3 DNA. A D gene is named only where the DNA matches it firmly. Rows give clone size only sometimes, using once, few, many, or a class for an expanded clone.

TRBJ2-7 | TRBD1 | . | TRBV28 | CASSSTGQGSYEQYF | TGTGCCAGCAGTTCTACGGGACAGGGTTCCTACGAGCAGTACTTC
TRBJ2-5 | TRBD2 | . | TRBV19 | CASSISKGARREETRYF | TGTGCCAGTAGTATTAGCAAGGGCGCCAGGCGGGAGGAGACCCGGTACTTC
TRBJ2-1 | TRBD2 | once | TRBV6-4 | CASSDSGGRALDEQFF | TGTGCCAGCAGTGACTCTGGCGGGAGGGCCTTAGATGAGCAGTTCTTC
TRBJ2-7 | . | . | TRBV2 | CASSGAGDYEQYF | TGTGCCAGCAGTGGGGCAGGGGACTACGAGCAGTACTTC
TRBJ1-2 | . | once | TRBV7-9 | CASSHYTGTF | TGTGCCAGCAGCCATTATACCGGCACCTTC
TRBJ2-7 | . | . | TRBV27 | CASSLSHTGFSYYEQYF | TGTGCCAGCAGTTTATCCCACACAGGGTTCTCCTACTACGAGCAGTACTTC
TRBJ1-2 | TRBD1 | . | TRBV6-1 | CASTQRTGGSYGYTF | TGTGCCAGCACTCAAAGGACAGGGGGTTCCTATGGCTACACCTTC
TRBJ2-7 | TRBD2 | once | TRBV5-1 | CASSLSGSSYEQYF | TGCGCCAGCAGCTTAAGCGGGAGCTCCTACGAGCAGTACTTC
TRBJ2-5 | TRBD2 | once | TRBV7-2 | CASSTGLAGDGETQYF | TGTGCCAGCAGCACAGGACTAGCGGGAGATGGAGAGACCCAGTACTTC
TRBJ2-7 | TRBD2 | . | TRBV19 | CASSIRGLGSGSAQYF | TGTGCCAGTAGTATTAGGGGACTGGGTAGCGGGAGCGCTCAGTACTTC
TRBJ1-5 | . | . | TRBV28 | CASRTINQPQHF | TGTGCCAGCAGGACTATCAATCAGCCCCAGCATTTT
TRBJ2-5 | TRBD2 | . | TRBV14 | CASSEKPRTSYETQYF | TGTGCCAGCAGTGAAAAACCCCGGACTAGTTACGAGACCCAGTACTTC
TRBJ2-7 | . | few | TRBV28 | CASRGAGSSYEQYF | TGTGCCAGCAGGGGAGCGGGTAGCTCCTACGAGCAGTACTTC
TRBJ1-5 | . | . | TRBV2 | CASKQSNQPQHF | TGTGCCAGCAAACAGTCCAATCAGCCCCAGCATTTT
TRBJ2-5 | . | . | TRBV5-1 | CASSLGREKETQYF | TGCGCCAGCAGCTTGGGCCGGGAGAAAGAGACCCAGTACTTC
TRBJ2-2 | TRBD1 | . | TRBV6-5 | CASSYSTGVGGELFF | TGTGCCAGCAGTTACTCGACAGGGGTGGGCGGGGAGCTGTTTTTT
TRBJ2-7 | TRBD2 | . | TRBV6-6 | CASNIGGLAYEQYF | TGTGCCAGCAACATAGGGGGACTAGCGTACGAGCAGTACTTC
TRBJ2-2 | TRBD2 | . | TRBV19 | CASSISTSGTNTGELFF | TGTGCCAGTAGTATATCGACTAGCGGGACGAACACCGGGGAGCTGTTTTTT
TRBJ1-2 | TRBD1 | few | TRBV6-5 | CASSNPTGTGGGYTF | TGTGCCAGCAGCAACCCGACTGGGACAGGGGGTGGCTACACCTTC
TRBJ2-5 | . | . | TRBV6-6 | CASSRNPGRETQYF | TGTGCCAGCAGTAGAAACCCAGGGCGAGAGACCCAGTACTTC
TRBJ2-3 | TRBD2 | once | TRBV9 | CASSADLAGEGDTQYF | TGTGCCAGCAGCGCCGATCTGGCGGGGGAGGGAGATACGCAGTATTTT
TRBJ2-7 | . | . | TRBV11-2 | CASSLFPAGLTDYEQYF | TGTGCCAGCAGCTTATTCCCAGCGGGTCTCACGGACTACGAGCAGTACTTC
TRBJ1-2 | TRBD1 | . | TRBV6-5 | CASSLTGEGGYTF | TGTGCCAGCAGCCTGACAGGGGAGGGTGGCTACACCTTC
TRBJ2-7 | . | . | TRBV11-2 | CASQGVAAGDEQYF | TGTGCCTCCCAGGGTGTGGCAGCCGGAGACGAGCAGTACTTC
TRBJ2-7 | . | . | TRBV9 | CASSAQGHPSYEQYF | TGTGCCAGCAGCGCGCAGGGGCACCCCTCCTACGAGCAGTACTTC
TRBJ1-4 | TRBD1 | . | TRBV7-7 | CASSLNRGTNEKLFF | TGTGCTAGCAGCTTGAACAGGGGAACTAATGAAAAACTGTTTTTT
TRBJ2-7 | . | . | TRBV7-2 | CASSFGRAKGNEQYF | TGTGCCAGCAGCTTCGGCAGGGCTAAGGGGAACGAGCAGTACTTC
TRBJ1-3 | . | . | TRBV30 | CAWSVRILSQVPGNTIYF | TGTGCCTGGAGTGTAAGGATCCTCTCACAGGTCCCTGGAAACACCATATATTTT
TRBJ2-1 | . | once | TRBV6-5 | CASSYDWDISYNEQFF | TGTGCCAGCAGTTACGACTGGGACATCTCCTACAATGAGCAGTTCTTC
TRBJ2-5 | . | . | TRBV14 | CASSQGLRGQETQYF | TGTGCCAGCAGCCAAGGTCTGCGCGGACAAGAGACCCAGTACTTC
TRBJ1-3 | . | . | TRBV5-1 | CASSRAGESSGNTIYF | TGCGCCAGCAGCCGGGCGGGGGAGAGCTCTGGAAACACCATATATTTT
TRBJ2-5 | . | . | TRBV29-1 | CSGGYGGAETQYF | TGCAGCGGGGGGTACGGAGGGGCGGAGACCCAGTACTTC
TRBJ1-5 | . | . | TRBV27 | CASSLGSGLSNQPQHF | TGTGCCAGCAGTTTAGGGTCGGGACTTAGCAATCAGCCCCAGCATTTT
TRBJ2-3 | . | . | TRBV29-1 | CSVEYTDTQYF | TGCAGCGTTGAATATACAGATACGCAGTATTTT
TRBJ2-7 | . | . | TRBV15 | CATSSPGVPYEQYF | TGTGCCACCAGCAGTCCGGGGGTCCCCTACGAGCAGTACTTC
TRBJ2-5 | . | . | TRBV7-9 | CASSYDSVQETQYF | TGTGCCAGCAGCTATGACAGTGTCCAAGAGACCCAGTACTTC
TRBJ1-1 | TRBD1 | . | TRBV29-1 | CSVKPGQGNQNTEAFF | TGCAGCGTGAAACCGGGACAGGGGAACCAGAACACTGAAGCTTTCTTT
TRBJ2-3 | TRBD2 | . | TRBV18 | CASSLTSGSTDTQYF | TGTGCCAGCTCACTGACTAGCGGTAGCACAGATACGCAGTATTTT
TRBJ2-7 | . | . | TRBV7-8 | CASTPGGVEQYF | TGTGCCAGCACACCCGGTGGTGTCGAGCAGTACTTC
TRBJ2-1 | . | . | TRBV4-3 | CASSQEWRGYNEQFF | TGCGCCAGCAGCCAAGAGTGGCGGGGTTACAATGAGCAGTTCTTC
TRBJ2-3 | TRBD1 | . | TRBV29-1 | CSARQGADTQYF | TGCAGCGCAAGACAGGGGGCTGATACGCAGTATTTT
TRBJ2-1 | TRBD2 | . | TRBV19 | CASRGRALVEQFF | TGTGCCAGTAGGGGGAGGGCGTTGGTTGAGCAGTTCTTC
TRBJ2-3 | TRBD1 | . | TRBV5-4 | CASSWMDRGVSDTQYF | TGTGCCAGCAGCTGGATGGACAGGGGAGTCTCAGATACGCAGTATTTT
TRBJ2-6 | TRBD1 | . | TRBV5-1 | CASSFTGGNSGANVLTF | TGCGCCAGCAGCTTTACAGGGGGTAACTCTGGGGCCAACGTCCTGACTTTC
TRBJ2-7 | TRBD1 | . | TRBV14 | CASRHDRGYEQYF | TGTGCCAGCAGACATGACAGGGGGTACGAGCAGTACTTC
TRBJ2-1 | . | few | TRBV2 | CASSEVLTGEQFF | TGTGCCAGCAGTGAAGTCCTTACAGGGGAGCAGTTCTTC
TRBJ2-7 | TRBD1 | . | TRBV15 | CATSRDWGQGSYEQYF | TGTGCCACCAGCAGAGATTGGGGACAGGGTTCCTACGAGCAGTACTTC
TRBJ2-3 | TRBD2 | . | TRBV5-1 | CASSPGLAGPSTDTQYF | TGCGCCAGCAGCCCGGGACTAGCGGGGCCGAGCACAGATACGCAGTATTTT
TRBJ1-2 | . | . | TRBV6-1 | CASSETRGYGYTF | TGTGCCAGCAGTGAAACCAGGGGTTATGGCTACACCTTC
TRBJ2-2 | TRBD2 | . | TRBV7-2 | CASSGTSGTRRTGELFF | TGTGCCAGCAGTGGGACTAGCGGGACGAGGAGGACCGGGGAGCTGTTTTTT
TRBJ2-1 | . | . | TRBV4-1 | CASSQPTGVHNEQFF | TGCGCCAGCAGCCAACCGACCGGGGTCCACAATGAGCAGTTCTTC
TRBJ2-5 | . | . | TRBV5-6 | CASSLGGYQETQYF | TGTGCCAGCAGCTTAGGCGGATACCAAGAGACCCAGTACTTC
TRBJ2-5 | . | few | TRBV5-1 | CASSLAGAQETQYF | TGCGCCAGCAGCTTGGCGGGAGCCCAAGAGACCCAGTACTTC